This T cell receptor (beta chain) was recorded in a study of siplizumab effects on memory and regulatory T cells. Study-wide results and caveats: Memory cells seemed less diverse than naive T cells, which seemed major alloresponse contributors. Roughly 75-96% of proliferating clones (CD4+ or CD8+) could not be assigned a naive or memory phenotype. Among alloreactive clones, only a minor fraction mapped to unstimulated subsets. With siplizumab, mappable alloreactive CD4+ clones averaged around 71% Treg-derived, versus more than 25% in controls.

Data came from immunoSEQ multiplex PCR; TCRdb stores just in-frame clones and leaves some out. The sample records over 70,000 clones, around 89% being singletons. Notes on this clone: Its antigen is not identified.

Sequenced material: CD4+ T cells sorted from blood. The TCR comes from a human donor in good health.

In DNA form, the CDR3 reads TGCGCCAGCAGCCGGCTTGGCAGGGCGGAGACCCAGTACTTC. It yields the protein CASSRLGRAETQYF. J is TRBJ2-5 and V is TRBV5-1; a possible D gene is TRBD1 (5 bases). The V end lost 4 bases, the J end lost 5 bases, and 15 bases lay between the germline ends. Per the germline V gene, CDR1 is SGHRS and CDR2 is YFSETQ. The CDR3 loop spans 14 amino acids.